Below are 30 T cell receptor beta chains sequenced from a single sample in a study of technical replicates of blood from a handful of donors. Sequenced by immunoSEQ multiplex PCR; TCRdb stores in-frame clones only, minus some. The sample consists of 50,000 to 55,000 clones, approximately 86% of them appearing once. The sample comprised PBMCs. Receptors were obtained from a human donor in good health. Some clones in this sample may be carry-over from other donors' samples.

The gene calls are TRBV5-4 and TRBJ2-2, with D possibly TRBD2 on 6 matching bases. The CDR3 is made up of 15 amino acids. Trimming removed 6 bases at V and 2 bases at J, with 14 bases between. The germline V gene encodes CDR1 SGHNT and CDR2 YYREEE (reference sequence). The CDR3 loop reads CASTPGLRNTGELFF. CDR3 in DNA: TGTGCCAGCACCCCGGGACTCCGAAACACCGGGGAGCTGTTTTTT.

The chain joins TRBV5-6 to TRBJ2-3, with 7 bases lining up with TRBD2. J was trimmed by 1 base and V by 1 base; bases with no gene match: 6. The CDR3 sequence is 16 residues long. The germline V gene has CDR1 SGHDT and CDR2 YYEEEE. The CDR3 reads CASSLSGRERTDTQYF. For the CDR3, the DNA is TGTGCCAGCAGCTTGAGTGGGAGGGAGCGCACAGATACGCAGTATTTT.

The J gene is TRBJ2-2, the V gene TRBV6-6; 13 bases align to TRBD2. Germline V gene lookup returns CDR1 MNHNY and CDR2 SVGAGI (reference sequence). The CDR3 spans 15 residues. V gave up 5 bases and J gave up 5 bases; unmatched junction bases: 2. In DNA form, the CDR3 reads TGTGCCAGCAGTACTAGCGGGGGGGGAACCGGGGAGCTGTTTTTT. Translated, it gives CASSTSGGGTGELFF.

The rearrangement joins TRBV7-9 to TRBJ2-7, with a weak D call TRBD2 (8 bases). The CDR3 runs 17 residues. Germline lookup yields CDR1 SEHNR and CDR2 FQNEAQ (reference sequence). V lost 5 bases, J lost 1 base, and 21 bases lay in between. The CDR3 DNA sequence: TGTGCCAGCAGCCCCCGGGAGGGGACAGAGAGATCCTACGAGCAGTACTTC. As protein: CASSPREGTERSYEQYF.

This chain links TRBV7-6 with TRBJ2-7; TRBD2 agrees at 10 bases. The V gene end was trimmed by 2 bases and the J gene end by 3 bases; junction bases not matched to a gene: 4. Germline CDR1 is SGHVS and CDR2 is FNYEAQ. The CDR3 totals 15 residues. The CDR3 here is CASSLTGTSVYEQYF. CDR3 nucleotide sequence: TGTGCCAGCAGCTTAACCGGGACTAGCGTCTACGAGCAGTACTTC.

Only a few counts were recorded for this clone. The chain links TRBV7-3 to TRBJ1-2; 8 nucleotides agree with TRBD1. The J segment lost 7 bases and the V segment lost 2 bases, leaving 9 bases of the junction unmatched. Germline values: CDR1 SGHTA, CDR2 FQGTGA. This CDR3 region has 15 residues. The CDR3 sequence is CASSLLGQGASGYTF. In DNA, the CDR3 is TGTGCCAGCAGCTTACTAGGGCAGGGGGCAAGTGGCTACACCTTC.

The CDR3 region is CAIQVGNQPQHF. Written as DNA, the CDR3 is TGTGCCATACAGGTCGGCAATCAGCCCCAGCATTTT. The rearrangement links TRBV30 to TRBJ1-5, with D perhaps TRBD1 (5 bases). The CDR3 is made up of 12 amino acids. Deletions cut 8 bases from V and 2 bases from J, with 10 bases between. Germline lookup yields CDR1 GTSNPN and CDR2 SVGIG (reference sequence).

This chain uses TRBV4-2 with TRBJ2-5; TRBD2 agrees at 11 bases. The CDR3 has 15 amino acids. V dropped 4 bases and J dropped 6; count of bases not matched to a gene: 7. Germline V gene sequence: CDR1 LGHNA, CDR2 YNFKEQ. The CDR3 reads CASSPDSGGVKTQYF. The CDR3 nucleotides read TGTGCCAGCAGCCCTGATAGCGGGGGGGTGAAGACCCAGTACTTC.

The V call is TRBV18, the J call TRBJ2-1; 9 nucleotides align to TRBD2. V dropped 6 bases and J dropped 15; count of bases not matched to a gene: 15. Germline V gives CDR1 KGHSH, CDR2 LQKENI. This CDR3 contains 14 residues. The CDR3 DNA sequence: TGTGCCAGCTCCCTCCCCGGAGGTAGCGGGAGCGCGTTCTTC. Translating gives CASSLPGGSGSAFF.

This clone was counted a single time. This chain uses TRBV9 with TRBJ2-5; 16 bases fit TRBD2. There are 18 residues in the CDR3. V lost 0 bases to trimming and J lost 1 base; unmatched junction nucleotides: 3. In germline, CDR1 is SGDLS, CDR2 YYNGEE. This chain's CDR3 is CASSVAGLAGGIQETQYF. The CDR3 DNA sequence: TGTGCCAGCAGCGTAGCGGGACTAGCGGGGGGGATCCAAGAGACCCAGTACTTC.

J is TRBJ1-3 and V is TRBV5-1; D is possibly TRBD1 (6 bases). The CDR3 covers 14 residues. Germline V gene sequence: CDR1 SGHRS, CDR2 YFSETQ. V was clipped by 6 bases and J by 4 bases, with 14 bases between them. The chain's CDR3 is CASKVSGDGNTIYF. For the CDR3, the DNA is TGCGCCAGCAAGGTGTCAGGGGACGGAAACACCATATATTTT. The whole variable domain, filled in from reference TRBV5-1 and TRBJ1-3, reads KAGVTQTPRYLIKTRGQQVTLSCSPISGHRSVSWYQQTPGQGLQFLFEYFSETQRNKGNFPGRFSGRQFSNSRSEMNVSTLELGDSALYLCASKVSGDGNTIYFGEGSWLTVV.

This clone was seen once. The chain combines TRBV2 with TRBJ2-4; TRBD1 aligns across 9 bases. J was trimmed by 8 bases and V by 6 bases; bases with no gene match: 2. Germline V CDR1 and CDR2: SNHLY, FYNNEI. The CDR3 runs 12 residues. This chain's CDR3 is CASRDRGDIQYF. In DNA, the CDR3 is TGTGCCAGCAGGGACAGGGGAGACATTCAGTACTTC.

The chain uses TRBV15 and TRBJ2-7; 10 nucleotides line up with TRBD1. J gave up 2 bases and V 0 bases, and 7 bases lay outside the gene matches. Looked up from germline, CDR1 is LNHNV and CDR2 is YYDKDF (reference sequence). This CDR3 contains 17 residues. CDR3 in DNA: TGTGCCACCAGCAGAGATCGGGACAGGGGATATCCCTACGAGCAGTACTTC. As protein: CATSRDRDRGYPYEQYF.

This chain connects TRBV27 to TRBJ2-5, with D tentatively TRBD1 (5 bases). CDR3 size: 16 residues. With 2 bases removed from V and 0 bases from J, the gap between germline ends came to 13 bases. In germline, CDR1 is MNHEY, CDR2 SMNVEV (reference sequence). The CDR3 sequence: CASSLGAASYQETQYF. The DNA of the CDR3 is TGTGCCAGCAGTTTAGGGGCAGCATCGTACCAAGAGACCCAGTACTTC.

This chain links TRBV18 with TRBJ2-7, with TRBD2 as a possible D gene (6 bases). Trimming took 4 bases from V and 4 from J, leaving 11 bases between them. The germline V gene encodes CDR1 KGHSH and CDR2 LQKENI. The CDR3 sequence is 13 residues long. For the CDR3, the DNA is TGTGCCAGCTCACGCGGGATATCATACGAGCAGTACTTC. Protein: CASSRGISYEQYF.

The chain has TRBV4-1 and TRBJ1-3; unclear D gene. V gave up 1 base and J gave up 8 bases, with 9 bases separating them. The CDR3 covers 13 residues. Germline loops: CDR1 MGHRA, CDR2 YSYEKL. The CDR3 nucleotides read TGCGCCAGCAGCCAAGTAGTCGGTTACACCATATATTTT. Protein product: CASSQVVGYTIYF.

The V gene is TRBV4-3, the J gene TRBJ1-4; unclear D gene. Trimming cost V 2 bases and J 0 bases, with 10 bases left between them. Germline loops: CDR1 LGHNA, CDR2 YSLEER. There are 16 residues in the CDR3. The CDR3 DNA reads as TGCGCCAGCAGCCAATCAGGAGGGTCAACTAATGAAAAACTGTTTTTT. Translation: CASSQSGGSTNEKLFF.

This chain uses TRBV11-3 with TRBJ2-7; TRBD1 matches 7 bases. The CDR3 is 13 residues long. The V segment lost 1 base and the J segment 5 bases; nucleotides outside the gene matches: 2. Germline values: CDR1 SGHNT, CDR2 YENEEA. CDR3 sequence: CASSLGTGHEQYF. Written as DNA, the CDR3 is TGTGCCAGCAGCTTAGGGACAGGCCACGAGCAGTACTTC.

The CDR3 nucleotides are TGCGCCAGCAGGAACCAACCCGACAGACCTGGGGCCAACGTCCTGACTTTC. Protein: CASRNQPDRPGANVLTF. V is TRBV5-1 and J is TRBJ2-6, with D maybe TRBD1 (5 bases). Trimming removed 5 bases from V and 2 bases from J, with 17 bases in between. CDR3 length equals 17 residues. CDR1 is SGHRS and CDR2 is YFSETQ in the germline V gene.

In regard to this clone: The sample holds other DNA sequences that translate to the same CDR3. The chain is built from TRBV30 and TRBJ1-5; possible D gene TRBD1, 6 bases. With 0 bases removed from V and 4 bases from J, the gap between germline ends came to 7 bases. Germline CDR1 is GTSNPN and CDR2 is SVGIG (reference sequence). This CDR3 is 13 amino acids long. This chain's CDR3 is CAWSVQGNQPQHF. CDR3 coding DNA: TGTGCCTGGAGTGTGCAGGGGAATCAGCCCCAGCATTTT.

The chain couples TRBV18 to TRBJ1-2, with 9 nucleotides matching TRBD1. The CDR3 covers 16 residues. Looked up from germline, CDR1 is KGHSH and CDR2 is LQKENI. J was trimmed by 6 bases and V by 5 bases; bases with no gene match: 13. The CDR3 nucleotides read TGTGCCAGCTCAAGCCGGGACAGGGTTACCGGTGATGGCTACACCTTC. It specifies CASSSRDRVTGDGYTF. The entire variable domain, with the rest obtained from reference TRBV18 and TRBJ1-2, is as follows: NAGVMQNPRHLVRRRGQEARLRCSPMKGHSHVYWYRQLPEEGLKFMVYLQKENIIDESGMPKERFSAEFPKEGPSILRIQQVVRGDSAAYFCASSSRDRVTGDGYTFGSGTRLTVV.

This clone was detected a few times. The rearrangement links TRBV4-1 to TRBJ1-5; a possible D gene is TRBD1 (5 bases). Germline CDR1 is MGHRA and CDR2 is YSYEKL. The CDR3 extends over 16 amino acids. The V and J ends lost 4 bases and 5 bases respectively, with 18 bases between them. The CDR3 DNA sequence: TGCGCCAGCAGCCTCTCCCAGGGCGGTAGGGATCAGCCCCAGCATTTT. Its protein product is CASSLSQGGRDQPQHF.

The chain carries TRBV19 and TRBJ2-6, with 9 bases that match TRBD1. The J segment lost 1 base and the V segment lost 5 bases, leaving 9 bases of the junction unmatched. The CDR3 consists of 18 residues. Germline V gene data show CDR1 as LNHDA and CDR2 as SQIVND (reference sequence). CDR3 sequence (DNA): TGTGCCAGTAGTCGAACCACCGGGACAGGGTCTGGGGCCAACGTCCTGACTTTC. Protein product: CASSRTTGTGSGANVLTF. The full variable domain, with the rest looked up from reference TRBV19 and TRBJ2-6, is DGGITQSPKYLFRKEGQNVTLSCEQNLNHDAMYWYRQDPGQGLRLIYYSQIVNDFQKGDIAEGYSVSREKKESFPLTVTSAQKNPTAFYLCASSRTTGTGSGANVLTFGAGSRLTVL.

The chain couples TRBV6-6 to TRBJ1-3; perhaps TRBD1 as D (5 bases). This CDR3 comprises 16 residues. V lost 0 bases and J 4 bases, leaving 13 bases between the germline ends. Germline CDR1 and CDR2: MNHNY and SVGAGI (reference sequence). The chain's CDR3 is CASSYSKGQGGNTIYF. The CDR3 DNA reads TGTGCCAGCAGTTACTCGAAGGGCCAGGGCGGAAACACCATATATTTT.

The chain links TRBV28 to TRBJ2-1; 7 nucleotides match TRBD2. Germline V gene data show CDR1 as MDHEN and CDR2 as SYDVKM. This CDR3 contains 12 residues. V was clipped by 5 bases and J by 15 bases; unmatched bases: 10. CDR3 sequence reads: CASSPGRGVLFF. CDR3 bases: TGTGCCAGCAGTCCGGGACGGGGGGTTCTGTTCTTC.

The chain couples TRBV6-1 to TRBJ2-7; D unresolved. Germline loops: CDR1 MNHNS, CDR2 SASEGT. V was trimmed by 6 bases and J by 3 bases, leaving 9 bases between them. CDR3 length equals 12 residues. The CDR3 spells CASSGSRYEQYF. The CDR3 nucleotides are TGTGCCAGCAGCGGTAGCCGCTACGAGCAGTACTTC.

This sequence joins TRBV15 and TRBJ1-4, with D tentatively TRBD1 (5 bases). Per germline, CDR1 LNHNV and CDR2 YYDKDF (reference sequence). This CDR3 spans 16 amino acids. Trimming removed 0 bases from V and 7 bases from J, with 15 bases in between. Here the CDR3 DNA reads TGTGCCACCAGCAGAGATCCCGGGCAGGGTGGTGAAAAACTGTTTTTT. This sequence encodes CATSRDPGQGGEKLFF.

The V and J genes are TRBV7-2 and TRBJ2-7, with a possible D match to TRBD1 (5 bases). This CDR3 comprises 15 residues. Looked up from germline, CDR1 is SGHTA and CDR2 is FQGNSA. The V end was cut by 0 bases, the J end by 2 bases, with 11 bases between. The CDR3 reads CASSLAETGPYEQYF. CDR3 sequence (DNA): TGTGCCAGCAGCTTAGCGGAAACAGGACCCTACGAGCAGTACTTC. Full variable domain (missing parts from reference TRBV7-2 and TRBJ2-7): GAGVSQSPSNKVTEKGKDVELRCDPISGHTALYWYRQSLGQGLEFLIYFQGNSAPDKSGLPSDRFSAERTGGSVSTLTIQRTQQEDSAVYLCASSLAETGPYEQYFGPGTRLTVT.

The genes are TRBV5-6 and TRBJ1-4, with 7 bases that match TRBD1. The V gene end was trimmed by 4 bases and the J gene end by 5 bases; junction bases not matched to a gene: 8. The CDR3 length is 15 residues. Germline V CDR1 and CDR2: SGHDT, YYEEEE. CDR3 in DNA: TGTGCCAGCAGCCCGGCCGGGACAGAAAATGAAAAACTGTTTTTT. Its protein is CASSPAGTENEKLFF.

This rearrangement joins TRBV7-2 to TRBJ1-4; D might be TRBD1 (6 bases). The CDR3 spans 14 residues. Trimming pared 5 bases from V and 6 bases from J, leaving 13 bases between. Germline CDR1 and CDR2: SGHTA and FQGNSA. CDR3 amino acids: CASSPRGIYEKLFF. As DNA, the CDR3 is TGTGCCAGCAGCCCCAGGGGTATCTATGAAAAACTGTTTTTT.